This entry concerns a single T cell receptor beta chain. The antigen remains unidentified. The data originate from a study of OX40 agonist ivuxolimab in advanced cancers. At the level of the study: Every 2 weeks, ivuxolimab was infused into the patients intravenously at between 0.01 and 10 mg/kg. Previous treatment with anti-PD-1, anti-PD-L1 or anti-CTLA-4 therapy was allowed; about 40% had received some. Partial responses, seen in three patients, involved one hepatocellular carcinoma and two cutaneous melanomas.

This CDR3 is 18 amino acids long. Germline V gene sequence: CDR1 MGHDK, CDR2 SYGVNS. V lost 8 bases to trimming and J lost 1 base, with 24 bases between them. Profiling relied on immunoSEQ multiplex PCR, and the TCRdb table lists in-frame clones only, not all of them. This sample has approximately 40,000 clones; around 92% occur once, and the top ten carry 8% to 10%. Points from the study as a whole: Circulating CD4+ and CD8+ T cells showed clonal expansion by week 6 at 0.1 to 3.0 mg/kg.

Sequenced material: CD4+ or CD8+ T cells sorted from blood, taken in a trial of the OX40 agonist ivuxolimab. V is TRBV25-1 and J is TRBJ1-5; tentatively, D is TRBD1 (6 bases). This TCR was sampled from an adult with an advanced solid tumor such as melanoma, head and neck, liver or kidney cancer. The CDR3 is CASPPRAGEVQSNQPQHF. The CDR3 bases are TGTGCCAGCCCTCCCCGGGCAGGGGAGGTTCAGAGCAATCAGCCCCAGCATTTT.